The present TCR beta chain was sequenced within a study of neurological immune-mediated disorders. Findings of the study overall: When the repertoires were sorted by phylogenetic grouping, those of 18 of 34 multiple sclerosis patients ended up in one related-CDR3 cluster, a possible signature.

This clonotype was observed many times. What it binds is unknown. PBMCs stored at -80 C, 2 million in total, were the source of the unsorted libraries. The cDNA was synthesized by 5'RACE incorporating 10-nucleotide random UMIs. MiXCR was run by TCRdb on the 5' RACE reads, yielding one entry per CDR3 protein. Counted here are 65,000 to 90,000 distinct CDR3 sequences, just over 5% occurring once; the ten biggest clones make up about 2%. The sample comprised PBMCs. This clonotype was obtained from a woman aged 25 to 39 with multiple sclerosis.

CDR3 protein: CATSDLGQGKETQYF. The CDR3 bases are TGTGCCACCAGTGACCTTGGACAGGGGAAAGAGACCCAGTACTTC. The chain joins TRBV24-1 to TRBJ2-5; TRBD1 matches at 9 bases. The length of the CDR3 is 15 residues. Germline loops: CDR1 KGHDR, CDR2 SFDVKD. Losses at the gene ends were 4 bases for V and 3 bases for J; bases not matched to a gene: 5.